The clone carrying this T cell receptor (beta chain) occurred a few times. The antigen remains unidentified. This record comes from a study of CD8 T cells in ankylosing spondylitis. Findings and caveats of the study: Disease-associated clonotypes exhibited CD8+ identity and were relatively infrequent in peripheral blood. Matched ankylosing spondylitis synovial fluid reportedly showed significant enrichment of disease-linked clones. Existing reports had already noted some motif variants in reactive arthritis synovial fluid and blood.

Germline-derived CDR1 and CDR2 are DFQATT and SNEGSKA (reference sequence). V was clipped by 4 bases and J by 4 bases, with 14 bases between them. The CDR3 loop spans 14 amino acids. One entry per CDR3 protein, called by TCRdb with MiXCR from the 5' RACE reads. The repertoire consists of 250,000 to 300,000 distinct CDR3 sequences, with 20% occurring once and the leading ten covering under 8.5%. The source material was blood, either unsorted or a sorted T cell fraction (not recorded which). V is TRBV20-1 and J is TRBJ1-5; a weak D match, TRBD1 (6 bases). The TCR originated in a male donor with ankylosing spondylitis or in good health (not recorded which). The CDR3 sequence is CSATYRVGNQPQHF. Written as DNA, the CDR3 is TGCAGTGCTACGTACAGGGTAGGGAATCAGCCCCAGCATTTT.